The 12 T cell receptor beta chains below all came from one sample that was sequenced in a study of neurological immune-mediated disorders. Via MiXCR, TCRdb re-called the 5' RACE reads, giving one row per CDR3 protein. The top ten hold 1.7% of the sample, which has approximately 74,000 distinct CDR3 sequences, roughly 9.9% seen once. The sequenced sample consisted of PBMCs. Receptors originate from a man aged 45 to 65 in good health.

This clonotype was detected many times. This chain connects TRBV7-3 to TRBJ1-4; D gene ambiguous. The CDR3 sequence is 15 residues long. The V end was cut by 5 bases, the J end by 2 bases, with 12 bases between. The germline CDR1 and CDR2 sequences are SGHTA and FQGTGA. The CDR3, as DNA: TGTGCCAGCAGCCAGCCCGGAAGTACTAATGAAAAACTGTTTTTT. Translated: CASSQPGSTNEKLFF.

This clonotype has at least ten counts. This chain joins TRBV5-1 and TRBJ2-1; D is unresolved. This CDR3 is built from 15 residues. Trimming stripped 2 bases from V and 2 bases from J, with 11 bases between. In germline, CDR1 is SGHRS, CDR2 YFSETQ. CDR3 region: CASSFQVGPYNEQFF. CDR3 sequence (DNA): TGCGCCAGCAGCTTCCAGGTAGGCCCCTACAATGAGCAGTTCTTC.

This clonotype was picked up many times. V gene TRBV7-2 combines with J gene TRBJ1-5; D gene unclear. V shed 1 base and J shed 3 bases, with 7 bases lying between them. The CDR3 contains 14 residues. Per germline, CDR1 SGHTA and CDR2 FQGNSA. The CDR3 coding sequence is TGTGCCAGCAGCTTAGGAAGGGCCAATCAGCCCCAGCATTTT. Translating gives CASSLGRANQPQHF.

This clonotype was seen repeatedly, ten times or more. The chain recombines TRBV10-3 with TRBJ2-7, with 8 bases identical to TRBD1. The CDR3 length is 17 residues. V lost 1 base to trimming and J lost 0 bases; unmatched junction nucleotides: 8. From germline, CDR1 is ENHRY and CDR2 SYGVKD. This CDR3 reads CAISEFRDRGASYEQYF. In nucleotides, the CDR3 is TGTGCCATCAGTGAGTTTCGAGACAGGGGTGCCTCCTACGAGCAGTACTTC.

This clonotype was seen at least ten times. This sequence joins TRBV5-1 and TRBJ2-1, with 9 bases identical to TRBD2. The CDR3 sequence is 15 residues long. The germline CDR1 and CDR2 sequences are SGHRS and YFSETQ. Trimming took 0 bases from V and 6 from J; bases not matched to a gene: 4. CDR3 DNA: TGCGCCAGCAGCTTGGGCGGGGGGGCCGGCAATGAGCAGTTCTTC. Translated: CASSLGGGAGNEQFF.

This clonotype was detected ten times or more. The chain has TRBV20-1 and TRBJ2-7, with 7 bases matching TRBD1. There are 13 residues in the CDR3. The J segment lost 6 bases and the V segment lost 6 bases, leaving 11 bases of the junction unmatched. CDR1 DFQATT and CDR2 SNEGSKA come from the germline V gene (reference sequence). CDR3: CSATGTARLEQYF. Here the CDR3 DNA reads TGCAGTGCCACCGGGACAGCGCGTCTCGAGCAGTACTTC.

This clonotype was seen ten or more times. V is TRBV6-6 and J is TRBJ1-5; D unclear. CDR1 and CDR2 from the germline V gene are MNHNY and SVGAGI (reference sequence). V was clipped by 5 bases and J by 0 bases, with 14 bases between them. The CDR3 consists of 16 residues. The CDR3 is CASSSSTSYSNQPQHF. The CDR3 nucleotides are TGTGCCAGCAGTAGCTCGACAAGCTATAGCAATCAGCCCCAGCATTTT.

This clonotype was recorded at least ten times. This chain joins TRBV7-2 and TRBJ2-7; 15 bases align to TRBD2. The CDR3 runs to 17 residues. From germline, CDR1 is SGHTA and CDR2 FQGNSA. Germline trimming cut 0 bases from V and 6 bases from J; bases unmatched to any gene: 6. The CDR3 sequence: CASSLAGAGLAGGEQYF. CDR3 in DNA: TGTGCCAGCAGCTTAGCGGGAGCGGGACTAGCGGGAGGCGAGCAGTACTTC.

This clonotype was picked up many times. The rearrangement uses TRBV7-2 and TRBJ2-6; 8 nucleotides match TRBD2. V dropped 7 bases and J dropped 0; count of bases not matched to a gene: 8. The CDR3 runs to 17 residues. Germline V gene sequence: CDR1 SGHTA, CDR2 FQGNSA. This chain's CDR3 is CASITSGFSSGANVLTF. The CDR3 bases are TGTGCCAGCATCACTAGCGGCTTTAGCTCTGGGGCCAACGTCCTGACTTTC.

This clonotype has only a few counts. The chain recombines TRBV5-1 with TRBJ1-1; perhaps TRBD1 as D (6 bases). The V gene lost 0 bases and the J gene lost 6 bases, with 12 bases spanning the gap. The germline gives CDR1 SGHRS, CDR2 YFSETQ. The CDR3 has 14 residues. The CDR3 nucleotides read TGCGCCAGCAGCTTGGGTGGGGGCAAGGCTGAAGCTTTCTTT. As protein: CASSLGGGKAEAFF.

This clonotype came up many times. The chain couples TRBV6-5 to TRBJ2-3; 7 bases line up with TRBD2. V shed 0 bases, J shed 10 bases, and the junction held 10 bases outside the gene matches. This CDR3 contains 15 residues. Germline V gene data show CDR1 as MNHEY and CDR2 as SVGAGI. The CDR3 loop reads CASSYSRSSGVAQYF. The CDR3 DNA sequence: TGTGCCAGCAGTTACTCTAGGTCTAGCGGCGTGGCGCAGTATTTT.

This clonotype was counted many times. The chain joins TRBV9 to TRBJ2-5; a weak D match, TRBD1 (5 bases). Trimming took 0 bases from V and 1 from J, leaving 19 bases between them. CDR3 length equals 18 residues. Germline V gene data show CDR1 as SGDLS and CDR2 as YYNGEE. The CDR3 DNA reads as TGTGCCAGCAGCGTAGGGGCGTGGGGCAGGGCGATCCAAGAGACCCAGTACTTC. Its protein product is CASSVGAWGRAIQETQYF.